The sequence of this T cell receptor (beta chain) was determined in a study of blood T cells in healthy people across ages. Study outcomes and limitations: Higher diversity and more naive CD4+ cells were features of long-lived donors, compared to aged donors.

A second PCR of 7 to 11 cycles used a sample-barcoded 5' primer and a J-beta primer mix. A template-switch adaptor with 12 random nucleotides tagged each cDNA molecule. TCRdb used MiXCR to reprocess the 5' RACE reads, holding one entry per CDR3 protein. The sample holds more than 800,000 distinct CDR3 sequences, less than 35% seen once. Researchers report isolating at least 6 million PBMCs per sample. CDR1 SQVTM and CDR2 ANQGSEA come from the germline V gene. The CDR3 runs 12 residues. V was pared by 8 bases and J by 5 bases, with 16 bases between. Points on this clonotype: Its antigen is undetermined.

Material for sequencing was blood. This receptor was obtained from a woman of 80 years or more in good health. This chain connects TRBV29-1 to TRBJ2-7; D might be TRBD1 or TRBD2, each matching 5 bases. DNA of the CDR3: TGCAGCTTCAGGTTGGGGGTCAACGAGCAGTACTTC. Protein sequence: CSFRLGVNEQYF.